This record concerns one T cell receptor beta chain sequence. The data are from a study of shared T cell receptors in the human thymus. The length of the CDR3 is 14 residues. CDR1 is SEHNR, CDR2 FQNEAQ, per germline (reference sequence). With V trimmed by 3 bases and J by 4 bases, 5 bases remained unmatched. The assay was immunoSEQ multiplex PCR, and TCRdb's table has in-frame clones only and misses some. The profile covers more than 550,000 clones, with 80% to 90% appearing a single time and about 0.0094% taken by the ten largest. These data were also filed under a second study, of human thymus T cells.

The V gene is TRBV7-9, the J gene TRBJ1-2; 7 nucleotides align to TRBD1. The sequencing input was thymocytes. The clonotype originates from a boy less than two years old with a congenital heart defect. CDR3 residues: CASSFSQGSYGYTF. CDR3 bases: TGTGCCAGCAGCTTCTCACAGGGGTCCTATGGCTACACCTTC.